This T cell receptor (beta chain) was profiled in a study of CD8 T cells in ankylosing spondylitis. As the method for making TCR beta libraries, quantitative 5'-RACE with molecular barcodes was used. TCRdb recomputed calls from the 5' RACE reads with MiXCR, one row per CDR3 protein. In the table there are fewer than 350,000 distinct CDR3 sequences, around a tenth of which are singletons. This clonotype was detected ten times or more. The CDR3 totals 15 residues. Germline loops: CDR1 DFQATT, CDR2 SNEGSKA (reference sequence). V gave up 2 bases and J gave up 5 bases; unmatched junction bases: 8. This chain uses TRBV20-1 with TRBJ2-5, with 10 nucleotides matching TRBD2. This receptor was identified in a female donor with ankylosing spondylitis or in good health (not recorded which). Material for sequencing was blood, either unsorted or a sorted T cell fraction (not recorded which). Here the CDR3 reads CSARRAAGGMETQYF. The DNA of the CDR3 is TGCAGTGCTAGACGGGCAGCGGGAGGGATGGAGACCCAGTACTTC.